This T cell receptor (beta chain) originates from a study of technical replicates of blood from several donors. This CDR3 has 12 amino acids. The V gene's germline CDR1 is SGHRS and CDR2 YFSETQ. V was clipped by 6 bases and J by 6 bases; unmatched bases: 5. Here immunoSEQ multiplex PCR was the method, and the copy in TCRdb shows in-frame clones only, minus some. The table has 62,000 or so clones, around 87% seen once. The chain carries TRBV5-1 and TRBJ1-1, with 7 positions matching TRBD1. The receptor's source is a human donor in good health. Some clones in this sample may be carry-over from other donors' samples. Sequenced material: PBMCs. In nucleotides, the CDR3 is TGCGCCAGCAAAGAGGGGGCCGCTGAAGCTTTCTTT. This codes for CASKEGAAEAFF.